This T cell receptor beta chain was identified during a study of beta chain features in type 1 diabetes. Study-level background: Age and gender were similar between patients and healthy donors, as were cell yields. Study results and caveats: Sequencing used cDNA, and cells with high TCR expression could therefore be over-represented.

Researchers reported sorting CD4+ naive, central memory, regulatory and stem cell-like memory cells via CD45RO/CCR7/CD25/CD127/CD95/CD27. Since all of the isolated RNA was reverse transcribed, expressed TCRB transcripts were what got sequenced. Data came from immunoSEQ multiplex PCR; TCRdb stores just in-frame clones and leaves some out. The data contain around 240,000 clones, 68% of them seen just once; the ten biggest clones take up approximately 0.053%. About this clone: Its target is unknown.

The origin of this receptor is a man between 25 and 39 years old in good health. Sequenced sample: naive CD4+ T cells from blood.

The CDR3 sequence is CATSKPGYEQYF. For the CDR3, the DNA is TGTGCCACCAGCAAACCGGGTTACGAGCAGTACTTC. V usage is TRBV15 and J usage is TRBJ2-7, with D hard to call. Germline V CDR1 and CDR2: LNHNV, YYDKDF (reference sequence). V shed 4 bases and J shed 4 bases, with 8 bases lying between them. The CDR3 has 12 amino acids.